These 3 T cell receptor beta chains were all obtained from the same sample, sequenced in a study of post-analysis software for immune sequencing data. Study results and caveats: With TRBV5-6, TRBV5-1 and TRBV20-1 included, about five TRBV segments were more frequent in patients than in controls.

These TCRs are of unknown antigen specificity. Every TCR beta cDNA library bore unique molecular identifiers. TCRdb reanalysed the PCR reads using MiXCR and keeps one entry per CDR3 protein. The table has 740,000 or so distinct CDR3 sequences, about 50% seen once. Material for sequencing was blood. The source is a girl aged 10-17 years with multiple sclerosis.

This clonotype was counted between two and nine times. At one end, the junction sequence differs from germline, possibly due to a read error. The rearrangement links TRBV4-1 to TRBJ2-7; TRBD2 matches 7 bases. Germline CDR1 and CDR2: MGHRA and YSYEKL. This CDR3 comprises 15 residues. CDR3 bases: TGCGCCAGCAGCCAAGAGGGAGGGGTTCGTTACGGGCAGTACTTC. Encoded protein: CASSQEGGVRYGQYF.

In its sample, this clonotype was seen once. The chain couples TRBV12-3 or TRBV12-4 to TRBJ2-1; 15 bases agree with TRBD2. J gave up 5 bases and V 6 bases, and 5 bases lay outside the gene matches. The CDR3 extends over 16 amino acids. CDR3 sequence: CASSRTSGGAHNEQFF. The CDR3 DNA sequence: TGTGCCAGCAGCCGGACTAGCGGGGGGGCCCACAATGAGCAGTTCTTC.

This clonotype was counted a few times. The V call is TRBV7-8, the J call TRBJ2-7, with 11 bases identical to TRBD1. Germline V lookup: CDR1 SGHVS, CDR2 FQNEAQ. This CDR3 region has 17 residues. Germline trimming cut 4 bases from V and 10 bases from J; bases unmatched to any gene: 18. CDR3 nucleotides: TGTGCCAGCAGCTCGGACAGGGGGCTAGGGGTTAGTCCCACCCAGTACTTC. Amino acids: CASSSDRGLGVSPTQYF. The full variable domain, completed using reference TRBV7-8 and TRBJ2-7, is GAGVSQSPRYKVAKRGQDVALRCDPISGHVSLFWYQQALGQGPEFLTYFQNEAQLDKSGLPSDRFFAERPEGSVSTLKIQRTQQEDSAVYLCASSSDRGLGVSPTQYFGPGTRLTVT.